Listed below are T cell receptor beta chains from one sample, sequenced in a study of graft-versus-host responses after intestinal transplantation. The assay was immunoSEQ multiplex PCR, and TCRdb's table has in-frame clones only and misses some. The sample lists about 100,000 clones; roughly 87% were seen once. These receptors' targets are unknown. Sequenced material: unstimulated CD4+ T cells sorted from spleen or lymph node cells, taken before transplant. These receptors originate from a human donor who was the organ donor for an intestinal transplant. The conserved cysteine and the conserved F or W are not part of the CDR3 here.

TRBV19 | ASSKRQGGDYNQPQH
TRBV11-3 | ASSIGTGWNTGELF
TRBV28 | ASSPRGYRNTEAF
TRBV30 | AWSLAGYRYETQY
TRBV30 | AAGGSYSNQPQH
TRBV6-4 | ASSDSGGGAEQF
TRBV19 | ASTSGTGTTVNTEAF
TRBV2 | ASRVMGGVYTEAF
TRBV28 | ASRGDLYSNQPQH
TRBV6-5 | ASSYAVTGGDGEAF
TRBV7-6 | ASSLSSGTSTYEQY
TRBV14 | ASSKQTNNEKLF
TRBV7-3 | ASSLNPLGQGAAGELF
TRBV11-2 | ASSLGHEQY
TRBV6-5 | ASSYSRPARGYGYT
TRBV5-6 | ASSLSGTGRSPLH
TRBV18 | ASSPPGAEAGNGYT
TRBV4-2 | ASSQGSASGSNQPQH
TRBV18 | ASSPPSNSYEQY
TRBV7-9 | ASSWGLAGGRIVDEQF
TRBV10-3 | AISERDRGPYEQY
TRBV19 | ASSNLENYGYT
TRBV30 | AWSWDRGREAF
TRBV6-1 | ASSVQGGVFEGYGYT
TRBV19 | ASQGAGGHYNEQF
TRBV6-6 | ASSYSRGRNQPQH
TRBV30 | AWTPGVRRDYGYT
TRBV28 | ATWGQGPYEQY
TRBV6-1 | ASTISPNTGELF
TRBV30 | AWSRETENTEAF
TRBV10-3 | AISESSQPGGGELF
TRBV27 | ASSPYEGNTEAF
TRBV11-2 | ASRRGTDYT
TRBV6-5 | ASSYYGGNTIY
TRBV28 | ASRPQGAGTEAF
TRBV4-2 | ASSPPSFNTQY
TRBV5-1 | ASSTEGETQY
TRBV28 | ATIRGGFSYEQY
TRBV14 | ASRPSSYEQY
TRBV5-1 | ASSFDRGLGVTQY
TRBV19 | ASSLSPWNYEQY
TRBV7-2 | ASSTTSRSIQY
TRBV6-5 | ASTTGVEGYT
TRBV27 | ASSSTGGVRPQH
TRBV5-4 | ASRSGHQETQY
TRBV7-3 | ASSPDAHTDTQY
TRBV2 | ASSVGRLGYGYT
TRBV5-4 | ASSLGSEPGANVLT
TRBV6-5 | ASSGRPTGNYEQY
TRBV19 | ASSNYPVLYGYT
TRBV28 | ASSSPEKAKNIQY
TRBV2 | ASRPGRLAGVDTQY
TRBV19 | ASSIDLGFNQPQH
TRBV5-6 | ASSIPGQTYYGYT
TRBV6-1 | ASSEARWERGEQY
TRBV30 | AGDKASGNTIY
TRBV9 | ASSVARLLLQIEGATYEQY
TRBV27 | ASSPHLYQETQY
TRBV11-2 | ASSLVEGNTIY